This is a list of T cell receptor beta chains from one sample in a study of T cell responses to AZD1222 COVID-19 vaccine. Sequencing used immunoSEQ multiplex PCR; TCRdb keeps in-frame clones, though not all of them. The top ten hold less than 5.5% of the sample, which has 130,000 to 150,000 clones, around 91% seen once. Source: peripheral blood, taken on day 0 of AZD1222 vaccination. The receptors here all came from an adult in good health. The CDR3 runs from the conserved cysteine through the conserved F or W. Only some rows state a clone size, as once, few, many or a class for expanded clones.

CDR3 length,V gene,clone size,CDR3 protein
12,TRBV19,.,CASSGSNQPQHF
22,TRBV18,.,CASSPPTRGLLAGGMNTGELFF
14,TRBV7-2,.,CASSFASGQETQYF
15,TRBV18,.,CASSPWGAVNQPQHF
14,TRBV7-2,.,CASSPQPLDEKLFF
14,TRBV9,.,CASSVGTGDYGYTF
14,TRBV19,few,CASSISVSGNTIYF
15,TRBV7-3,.,CASSPGPGGGYEQYF
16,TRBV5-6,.,CASSPPGLARAGELFF
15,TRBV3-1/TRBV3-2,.,CASIQSGHGGGALHF
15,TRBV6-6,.,CASIPGGGYNSPLHF
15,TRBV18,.,CASSPHTGDGETQYF
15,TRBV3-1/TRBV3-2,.,CASSQGGLSPYEQYF
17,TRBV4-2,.,CASSQEGLAGGGNEQFF
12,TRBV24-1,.,CATSDLDRDEFF
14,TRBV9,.,CASSPRTTGYGYTF
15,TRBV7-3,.,CASSLSRDSVYGYTF
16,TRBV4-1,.,CASSEQGQGLGAEQYF
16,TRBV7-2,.,CASSPLGVDGTYEQYF
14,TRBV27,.,CASIFRGRNQPQHF
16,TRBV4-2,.,CASSPQSARLYQPQHF
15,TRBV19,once,CASRSRAGGPGEQYF
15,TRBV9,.,CASSAQAGGQETQYF
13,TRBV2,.,CASSEEREQSIYF
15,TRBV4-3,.,CASSQEGLRGGTQYF
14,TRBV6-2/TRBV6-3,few,CASSSGTGRDTQYF
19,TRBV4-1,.,CASSYRLAGGIGFTGELFF
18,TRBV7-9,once,CASSSQTTLAGATGELFF
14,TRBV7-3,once,CASSLRDRGPQAFF